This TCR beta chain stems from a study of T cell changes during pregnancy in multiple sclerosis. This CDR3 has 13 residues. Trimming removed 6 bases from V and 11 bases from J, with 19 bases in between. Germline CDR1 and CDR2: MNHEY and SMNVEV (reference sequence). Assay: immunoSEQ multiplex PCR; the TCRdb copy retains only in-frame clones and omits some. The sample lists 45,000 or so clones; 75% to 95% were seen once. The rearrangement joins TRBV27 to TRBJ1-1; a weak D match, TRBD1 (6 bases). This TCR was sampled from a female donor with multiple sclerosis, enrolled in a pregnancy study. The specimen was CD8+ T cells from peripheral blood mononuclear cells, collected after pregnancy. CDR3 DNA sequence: TGTGCCAGCAGCACGAACGGGGACATTGCGGCTTTCTTT. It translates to CASSTNGDIAAFF.